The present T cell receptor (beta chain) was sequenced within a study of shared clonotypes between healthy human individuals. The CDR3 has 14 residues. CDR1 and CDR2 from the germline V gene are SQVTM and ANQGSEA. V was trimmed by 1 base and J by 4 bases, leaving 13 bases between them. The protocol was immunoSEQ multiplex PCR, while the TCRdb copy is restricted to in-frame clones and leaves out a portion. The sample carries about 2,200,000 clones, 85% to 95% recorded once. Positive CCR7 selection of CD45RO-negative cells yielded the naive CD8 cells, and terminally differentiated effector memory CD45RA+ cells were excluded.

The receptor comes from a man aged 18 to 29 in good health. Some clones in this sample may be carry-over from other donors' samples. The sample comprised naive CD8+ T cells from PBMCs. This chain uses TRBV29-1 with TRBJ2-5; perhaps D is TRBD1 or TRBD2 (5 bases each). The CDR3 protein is CSVEGGRSGETQYF. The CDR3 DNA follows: TGCAGCGTTGAAGGGGGACGGAGCGGAGAGACCCAGTACTTC.